These 13 T cell receptor beta chains were sequenced from one sample in a study of cytomegalovirus exposure and HLA in healthy donors (dated by TCRdb to 2016 to 2017). Preparation of the library involved the immunoSEQ multiplex PCR assay. For the multiplex PCR, a mixture combining 60 forward primers for TCR Vbeta segments and 13 reverse primers for TCR Jbeta segments was used. Not all clones reach the TCRdb copy of this immuneACCESS table, which keeps in-frame sequences only. Checked studies attribute under half of the gap to unresolved V genes and leave the rest unexplained. This sample gives tens of thousands of clones in total; 60% to 85% of them show up just once. Almost 4.5% of the sample belongs to the ten largest clones. The sequenced sample was PBMCs. These receptors originate from a man in his forties in good health and CMV-seronegative.

V usage is TRBV7-9 and J usage is TRBJ1-2, with 12 bases identical to TRBD1. The V segment lost 4 bases and the J segment 3 bases; nucleotides outside the gene matches: 12. The CDR3 length is 18 residues. Germline CDR1 is SEHNR and CDR2 is FQNEAQ (reference sequence). This CDR3 is CASSSTGTGGPYDYGYTF. CDR3 coding DNA: TGTGCCAGCAGCTCAACCGGGACAGGGGGCCCATACGACTATGGCTACACCTTC.

The rearrangement links TRBV7-8 to TRBJ2-1, with D maybe TRBD2 (5 bases). The germline V and J ends were trimmed by 3 bases and 2 bases, with 17 bases remaining between them. Germline V gene lookup returns CDR1 SGHVS and CDR2 FQNEAQ. CDR3 length: 17 residues. The DNA of the CDR3 is TGTGCCAGCAGCTTTCAACCCTCCCCGGGGACCTACAATGAGCAGTTCTTC. The encoded protein is CASSFQPSPGTYNEQFF.

The chain employs TRBV9 and TRBJ1-1; D is perhaps TRBD1 (6 bases). The CDR3 has 15 amino acids. Trimming stripped 4 bases from V and 3 bases from J, with 16 bases between. Germline assignment: CDR1 SGDLS and CDR2 YYNGEE. DNA of the CDR3: TGTGCCAGCAGCCCAGGGACACTCAGGGACACTGAAGCTTTCTTT. This codes for CASSPGTLRDTEAFF.

The chain recombines TRBV6-5 with TRBJ1-6, with D tentatively TRBD1 (5 bases). Germline values: CDR1 MNHEY, CDR2 SVGAGI. This CDR3 has 15 residues. V lost 2 bases and J 7 bases, leaving 12 bases between the germline ends. The CDR3 loop reads CASSYRARANSPLHF. For the CDR3, the DNA is TGTGCCAGCAGTTACCGGGCCAGGGCGAATTCACCCCTCCACTTT.

The chain has TRBV7-9 and TRBJ2-7; maybe TRBD1 (7 bases). Germline CDR1 SEHNR, CDR2 FQNEAQ (reference sequence). With 5 bases removed from V and 1 base from J, the gap between germline ends came to 12 bases. The CDR3 extends over 14 amino acids. The CDR3 DNA reads TGTGCCAGCAGCCCCAGGGGGGAGTCCTACGAGCAGTACTTC. Protein sequence: CASSPRGESYEQYF. The full variable domain, in which reference TRBV7-9 and TRBJ2-7 provide the parts outside the CDR3, is DTGVSQNPRHKITKRGQNVTFRCDPISEHNRLYWYRQTLGQGPEFLTYFQNEAQLEKSRLLSDRFSAERPKGSFSTLEIQRTEQGDSAMYLCASSPRGESYEQYFGPGTRLTVT.

The chain uses TRBV5-6 and TRBJ2-5; D gene uncertain. Trimming took off 0 bases at V and 0 bases at J, with 9 bases between the two ends. CDR1 SGHDT and CDR2 YYEEEE come from the germline V gene. This CDR3 is 15 amino acids long. Here the CDR3 DNA reads TGTGCCAGCAGCTTGGGAGTTAAGTACCAAGAGACCCAGTACTTC. Protein product: CASSLGVKYQETQYF.

The chain recombines TRBV28 with TRBJ1-1; TRBD1 aligns across 7 bases. Germline assignment: CDR1 MDHEN and CDR2 SYDVKM. The CDR3 is 15 residues long. V gave up 6 bases and J gave up 0 bases; unmatched junction bases: 7. The CDR3 loop is CASRPWDSLNTEAFF. The CDR3 nucleotides are TGTGCCAGCAGACCCTGGGACAGCTTGAACACTGAAGCTTTCTTT. Using reference TRBV28 and TRBJ1-1 for the parts outside the CDR3, the full variable domain is DVKVTQSSRYLVKRTGEKVFLECVQDMDHENMFWYRQDPGLGLRLIYFSYDVKMKEKGDIPEGYSVSREKKERFSLILESASTNQTSMYLCASRPWDSLNTEAFFGQGTRLTVV.

This clone was counted a few times. The V gene is TRBV5-1, the J gene TRBJ2-2; 12 nucleotides agree with TRBD2. The V gene end was trimmed by 2 bases and the J gene end by 1 base; junction bases not matched to a gene: 6. Per the germline V gene, CDR1 is SGHRS and CDR2 is YFSETQ. The CDR3 contains 18 residues. CDR3 protein: CASSLAGTSGQNTGELFF. Here the CDR3 DNA reads TGCGCCAGCAGCTTAGCCGGGACTAGCGGGCAGAACACCGGGGAGCTGTTTTTT.

CDR3 sequence (DNA): TGCAGCGTTGAAGAAGGGGTCCAAGAGCAGTTCTTC. Protein: CSVEEGVQEQFF. The V gene is TRBV29-1, the J gene TRBJ2-1; the D gene is possibly TRBD1 (5 bases). Trimming took off 0 bases at V and 10 bases at J, with 10 bases between the two ends. The CDR3 spans 12 residues. The V gene's germline CDR1 is SQVTM and CDR2 ANQGSEA.

The count of this clone is one. V is TRBV30 and J is TRBJ1-4, with D tentatively TRBD1 (6 bases). The CDR3 is 13 residues long. Germline CDR1 and CDR2: GTSNPN and SVGIG (reference sequence). Trimming removed 4 bases at V and 2 bases at J, with 8 bases between. CDR3 nucleotides: TGTGCCTGGACGGGACATACTAATGAAAAACTGTTTTTT. The encoded protein is CAWTGHTNEKLFF.

This chain joins TRBV5-4 and TRBJ2-5; D call uncertain. CDR3 length: 15 amino acids. CDR1 SGHNT and CDR2 YYREEE come from the germline V gene (reference sequence). Trimming removed 1 base at V and 2 bases at J, with 12 bases between. The CDR3 DNA reads TGTGCCAGCAGCTTGATGAGCTTCGATCAAGAGACCCAGTACTTC. Its protein is CASSLMSFDQETQYF.

This clone was recorded once. This rearrangement joins TRBV29-1 to TRBJ1-1, with 7 bases that match TRBD1. After removal of 5 bases from V and 3 bases from J, the junction contained 3 bases not matched to a gene. The germline V gene has CDR1 SQVTM and CDR2 ANQGSEA. The CDR3 totals 12 residues. Here the CDR3 reads CSVWDSYTEAFF. CDR3 DNA sequence: TGCAGCGTTTGGGACAGCTACACTGAAGCTTTCTTT. The full variable domain, in which reference TRBV29-1 and TRBJ1-1 provide the parts outside the CDR3, is SAVISQKPSRDICQRGTSLTIQCQVDSQVTMMFWYRQQPGQSLTLIATANQGSEATYESGFVIDKFPISRPNLTFSTLTVSNMSPEDSSIYLCSVWDSYTEAFFGQGTRLTVV.

This sequence joins TRBV5-1 and TRBJ2-7; 7 bases are shared with TRBD2. Germline CDR1 and CDR2: SGHRS and YFSETQ. The CDR3 is made up of 14 amino acids. V shed 0 bases, J shed 1 base, and the junction held 1 base outside the gene matches. The CDR3 here is CASSLVRGSYEQYF. In nucleotides, the CDR3 is TGCGCCAGCAGCTTGGTGCGGGGGTCCTACGAGCAGTACTTC.